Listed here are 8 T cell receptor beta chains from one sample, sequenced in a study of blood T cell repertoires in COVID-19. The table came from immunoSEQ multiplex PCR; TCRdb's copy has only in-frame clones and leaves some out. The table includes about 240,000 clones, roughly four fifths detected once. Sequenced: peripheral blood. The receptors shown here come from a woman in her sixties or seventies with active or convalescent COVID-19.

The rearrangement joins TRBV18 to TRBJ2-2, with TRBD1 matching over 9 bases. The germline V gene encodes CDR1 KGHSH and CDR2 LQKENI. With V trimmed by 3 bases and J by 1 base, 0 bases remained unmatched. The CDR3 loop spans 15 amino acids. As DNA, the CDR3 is TGTGCCAGCTCACCGGGACAGGGGAACACCGGGGAGCTGTTTTTT. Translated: CASSPGQGNTGELFF.

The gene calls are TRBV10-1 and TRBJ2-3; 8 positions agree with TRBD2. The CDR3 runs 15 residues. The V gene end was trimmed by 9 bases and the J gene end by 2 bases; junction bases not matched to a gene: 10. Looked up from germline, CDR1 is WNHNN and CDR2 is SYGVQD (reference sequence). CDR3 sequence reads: CASRGGQEDTDTQYF. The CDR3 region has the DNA TGCGCCAGTCGGGGGGGCCAGGAGGACACAGATACGCAGTATTTT.

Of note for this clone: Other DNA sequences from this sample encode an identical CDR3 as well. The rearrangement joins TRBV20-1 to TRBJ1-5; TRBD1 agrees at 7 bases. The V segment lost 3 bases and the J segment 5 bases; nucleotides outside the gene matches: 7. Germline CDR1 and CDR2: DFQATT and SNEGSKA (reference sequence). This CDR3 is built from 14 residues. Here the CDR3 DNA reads TGCAGTGCTAGTTCTGGGACAGATGATCAGCCCCAGCATTTT. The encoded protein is CSASSGTDDQPQHF.

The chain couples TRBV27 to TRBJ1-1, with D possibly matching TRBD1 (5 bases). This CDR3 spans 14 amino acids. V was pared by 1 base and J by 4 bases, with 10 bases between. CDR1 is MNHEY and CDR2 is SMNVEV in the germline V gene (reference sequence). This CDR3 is CASSLFWGGTEAFF. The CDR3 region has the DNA TGTGCCAGCAGTTTATTCTGGGGGGGCACTGAAGCTTTCTTT.

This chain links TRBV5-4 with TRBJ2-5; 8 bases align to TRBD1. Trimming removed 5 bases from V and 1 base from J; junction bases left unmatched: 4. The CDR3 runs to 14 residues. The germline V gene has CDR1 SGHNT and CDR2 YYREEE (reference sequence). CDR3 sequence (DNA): TGTGCCAGCAGTGCGGGACAGGTCCAAGAGACCCAGTACTTC. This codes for CASSAGQVQETQYF.

The CDR3 spells CASSLALAGGVDEQFF. The CDR3 DNA reads as TGCGCCAGCAGCTTGGCACTAGCGGGAGGAGTAGATGAGCAGTTCTTC. The chain has TRBV5-1 and TRBJ2-1; TRBD2 aligns across 12 bases. CDR3 length equals 16 residues. Trimming at V came to 0 bases and at J to 8 bases, leaving 6 bases not matched to a gene. CDR1 and CDR2 from the germline V gene are SGHRS and YFSETQ.

CDR3 residues: CASSAPTGLAGGPVGELFF. CDR3 DNA sequence: TGTGCCAGCAGCGCACCCACGGGACTAGCGGGGGGGCCAGTCGGGGAGCTGTTTTTT. The chain combines TRBV5-8 with TRBJ2-2; the match to TRBD2 covers 16 bases. CDR3 length equals 19 residues. V shed 4 bases and J 7 bases; nucleotides not matched to a gene: 13. Germline V gives CDR1 SGHTS, CDR2 YDEGEE.

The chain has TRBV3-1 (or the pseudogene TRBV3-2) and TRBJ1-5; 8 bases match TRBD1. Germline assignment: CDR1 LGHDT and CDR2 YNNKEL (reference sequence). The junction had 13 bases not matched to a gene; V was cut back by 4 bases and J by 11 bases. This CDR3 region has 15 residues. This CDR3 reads CASSPSRQGPASQHF. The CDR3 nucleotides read TGTGCCAGCAGCCCCAGTCGACAGGGGCCCGCTTCCCAGCATTTT.